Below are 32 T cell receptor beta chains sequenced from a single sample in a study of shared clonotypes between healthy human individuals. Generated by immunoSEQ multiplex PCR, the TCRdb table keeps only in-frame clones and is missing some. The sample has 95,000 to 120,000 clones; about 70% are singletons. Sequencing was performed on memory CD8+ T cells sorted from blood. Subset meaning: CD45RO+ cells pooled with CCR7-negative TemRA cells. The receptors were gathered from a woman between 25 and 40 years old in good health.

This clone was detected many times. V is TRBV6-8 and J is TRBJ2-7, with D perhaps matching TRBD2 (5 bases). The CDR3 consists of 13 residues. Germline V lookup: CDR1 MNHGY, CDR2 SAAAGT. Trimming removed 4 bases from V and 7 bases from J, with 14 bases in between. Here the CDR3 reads CASSSGLLGEQYF. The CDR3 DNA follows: TGTGCCAGCAGTTCCGGACTTCTCGGGGAGCAGTACTTC.

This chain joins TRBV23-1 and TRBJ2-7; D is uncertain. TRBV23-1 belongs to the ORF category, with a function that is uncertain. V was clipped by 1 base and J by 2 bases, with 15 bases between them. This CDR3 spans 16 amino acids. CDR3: CASSQFPRLQAYEQYF. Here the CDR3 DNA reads TGCGCCAGCAGTCAATTCCCCCGGCTCCAAGCCTACGAGCAGTACTTC.

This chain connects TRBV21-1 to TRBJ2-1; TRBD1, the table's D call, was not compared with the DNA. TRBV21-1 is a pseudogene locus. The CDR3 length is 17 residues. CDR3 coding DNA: TGTGCCAGCAGCAAAAAATCAGGGGAGTACGCCTACAATGAGCAGTTCTTC. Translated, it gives CASSKKSGEYAYNEQFF.

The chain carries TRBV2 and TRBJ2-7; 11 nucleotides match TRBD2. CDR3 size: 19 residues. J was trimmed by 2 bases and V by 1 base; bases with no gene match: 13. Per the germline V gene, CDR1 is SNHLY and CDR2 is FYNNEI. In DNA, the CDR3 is TGTGCCAGCAGTGAAGAACGTTCCTCTAGCGGGAGGTACCCCTACGAGCAGTACTTC. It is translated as CASSEERSSSGRYPYEQYF.

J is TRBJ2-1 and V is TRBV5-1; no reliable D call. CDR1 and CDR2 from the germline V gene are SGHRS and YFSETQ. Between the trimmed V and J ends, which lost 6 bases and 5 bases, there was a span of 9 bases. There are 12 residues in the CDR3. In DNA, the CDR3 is TGCGCCAGCAATGCCTATGACAATGAGCAGTTCTTC. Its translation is CASNAYDNEQFF.

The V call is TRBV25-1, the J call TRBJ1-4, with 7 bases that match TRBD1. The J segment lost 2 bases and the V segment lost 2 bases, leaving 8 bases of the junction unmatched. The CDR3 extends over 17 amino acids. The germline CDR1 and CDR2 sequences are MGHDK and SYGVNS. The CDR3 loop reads CASSERVAGGTNEKLFF. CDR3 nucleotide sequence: TGTGCCAGCAGTGAACGCGTGGCAGGGGGTACTAATGAAAAACTGTTTTTT.

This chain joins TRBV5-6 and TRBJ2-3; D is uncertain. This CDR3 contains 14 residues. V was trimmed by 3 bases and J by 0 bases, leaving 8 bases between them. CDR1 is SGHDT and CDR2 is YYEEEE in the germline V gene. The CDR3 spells CASSWGDSTDTQYF. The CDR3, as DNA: TGTGCCAGCAGCTGGGGTGACAGCACAGATACGCAGTATTTT.

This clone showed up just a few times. The CDR3 is CASSQGTSYNEQFF. The CDR3 nucleotides read TGCGCCAGCAGCCAAGGGACTTCCTACAATGAGCAGTTCTTC. The V and J genes are TRBV4-1 and TRBJ2-1; a weak D match, TRBD2 (5 bases). Deletions cut 1 base from V and 1 base from J, with 5 bases between. This CDR3 is 14 amino acids long. In germline, CDR1 is MGHRA, CDR2 YSYEKL.

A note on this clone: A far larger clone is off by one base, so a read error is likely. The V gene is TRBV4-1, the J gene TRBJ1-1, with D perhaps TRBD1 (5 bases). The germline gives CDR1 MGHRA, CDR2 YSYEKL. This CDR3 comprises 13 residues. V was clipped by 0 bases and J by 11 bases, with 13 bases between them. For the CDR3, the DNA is TGCGCCAGCAGCCAAGATGGGGCAGGGCCGGCTTTCTTT. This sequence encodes CASSQDGAGPAFF.

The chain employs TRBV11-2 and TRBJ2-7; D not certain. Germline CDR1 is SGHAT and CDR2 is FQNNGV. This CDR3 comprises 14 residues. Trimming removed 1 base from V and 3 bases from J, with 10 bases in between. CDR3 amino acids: CASSLGVASYEQYF. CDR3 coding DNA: TGTGCCAGCAGCTTAGGTGTAGCCAGCTACGAGCAGTACTTC. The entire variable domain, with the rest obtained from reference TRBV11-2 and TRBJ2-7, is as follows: EAGVAQSPRYKIIEKRQSVAFWCNPISGHATLYWYQQILGQGPKLLIQFQNNGVVDDSQLPKDRFSAERLKGVDSTLKIQPAKLEDSAVYLCASSLGVASYEQYFGPGTRLTVT.

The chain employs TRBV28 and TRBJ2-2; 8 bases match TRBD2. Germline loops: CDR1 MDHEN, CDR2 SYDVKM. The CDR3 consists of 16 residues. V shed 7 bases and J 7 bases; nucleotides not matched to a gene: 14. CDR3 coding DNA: TGTGCCAGCACCAACCCCCGGGGGGGCGGATACGGGGAGCTGTTTTTT. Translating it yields CASTNPRGGGYGELFF. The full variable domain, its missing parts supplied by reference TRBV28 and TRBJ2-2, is DVKVTQSSRYLVKRTGEKVFLECVQDMDHENMFWYRQDPGLGLRLIYFSYDVKMKEKGDIPEGYSVSREKKERFSLILESASTNQTSMYLCASTNPRGGGYGELFFGEGSRLTVL.

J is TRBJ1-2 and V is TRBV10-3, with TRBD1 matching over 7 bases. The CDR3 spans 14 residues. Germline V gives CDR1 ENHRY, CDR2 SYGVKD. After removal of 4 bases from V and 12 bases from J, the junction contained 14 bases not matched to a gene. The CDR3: CAISGGRTGQSNTF. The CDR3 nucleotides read TGTGCCATCAGTGGGGGGAGAACGGGACAGTCTAACACCTTC.

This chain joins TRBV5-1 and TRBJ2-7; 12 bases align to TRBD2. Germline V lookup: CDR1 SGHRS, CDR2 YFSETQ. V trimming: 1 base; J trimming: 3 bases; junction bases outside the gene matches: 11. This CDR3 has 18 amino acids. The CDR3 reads CASSLQLAGGPISYEQYF. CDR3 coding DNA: TGCGCCAGCAGCTTGCAGCTAGCGGGAGGGCCGATAAGCTACGAGCAGTACTTC.

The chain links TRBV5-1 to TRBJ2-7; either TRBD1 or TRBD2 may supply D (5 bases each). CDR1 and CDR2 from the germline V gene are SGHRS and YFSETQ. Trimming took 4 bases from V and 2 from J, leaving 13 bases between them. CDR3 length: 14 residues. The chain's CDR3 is CASSLRDRTYEQYF. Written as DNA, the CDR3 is TGCGCCAGCAGCCTCAGGGACCGGACCTACGAGCAGTACTTC.

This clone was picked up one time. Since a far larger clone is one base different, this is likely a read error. The CDR3 loop reads CASSLDHYGYTF. DNA of the CDR3: TGTGCCAGCAGCTTAGATCACTATGGCTACACCTTC. The genes are TRBV7-1 and TRBJ1-2; no reliable D call. TRBV7-1 is reported as an ORF; its role is uncertain. The CDR3 has 12 amino acids. Trimming shortened V by 4 bases and J by 3 bases, and 6 bases separated the two germline ends.

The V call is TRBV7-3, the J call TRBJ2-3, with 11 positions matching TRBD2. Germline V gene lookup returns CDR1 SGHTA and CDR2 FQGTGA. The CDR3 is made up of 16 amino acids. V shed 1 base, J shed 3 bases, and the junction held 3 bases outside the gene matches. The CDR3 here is CASSLSPSGRTDTQYF. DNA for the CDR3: TGTGCCAGCAGCTTAAGTCCTAGCGGGAGGACAGATACGCAGTATTTT.

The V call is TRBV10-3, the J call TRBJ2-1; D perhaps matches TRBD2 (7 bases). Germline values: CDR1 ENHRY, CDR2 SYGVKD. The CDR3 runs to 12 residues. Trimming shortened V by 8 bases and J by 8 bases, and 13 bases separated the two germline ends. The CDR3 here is CAIGRGGYEQFF. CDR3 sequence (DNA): TGTGCCATCGGGAGGGGGGGGTATGAGCAGTTCTTC.

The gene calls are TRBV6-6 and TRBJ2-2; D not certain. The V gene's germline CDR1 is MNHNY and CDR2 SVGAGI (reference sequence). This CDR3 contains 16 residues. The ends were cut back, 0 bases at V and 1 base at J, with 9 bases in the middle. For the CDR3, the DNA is TGTGCCAGCAGTTACTCGGACCCGGGGAACACCGGGGAGCTGTTTTTT. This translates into CASSYSDPGNTGELFF.

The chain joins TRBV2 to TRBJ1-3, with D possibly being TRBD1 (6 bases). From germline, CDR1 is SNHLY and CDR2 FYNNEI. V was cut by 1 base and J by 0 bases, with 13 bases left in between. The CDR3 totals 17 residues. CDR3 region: CASSEEVGTNSGNTIYF. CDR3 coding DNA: TGTGCCAGCAGTGAAGAGGTGGGGACAAACTCTGGAAACACCATATATTTT.

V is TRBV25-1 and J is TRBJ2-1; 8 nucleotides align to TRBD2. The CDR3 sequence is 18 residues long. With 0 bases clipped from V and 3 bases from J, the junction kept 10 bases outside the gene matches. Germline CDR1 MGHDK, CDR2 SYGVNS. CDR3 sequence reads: CASSEYGLAGFCYNEQFF. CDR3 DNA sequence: TGTGCCAGCAGTGAATACGGGCTAGCGGGCTTCTGCTACAATGAGCAGTTCTTC.

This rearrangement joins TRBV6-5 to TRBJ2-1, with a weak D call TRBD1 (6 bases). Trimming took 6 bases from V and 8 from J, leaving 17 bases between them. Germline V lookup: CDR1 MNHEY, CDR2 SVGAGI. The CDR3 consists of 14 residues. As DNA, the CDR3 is TGTGCCAGCAGAAATCTACAGGGTTCGTATGAGCAGTTCTTC. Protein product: CASRNLQGSYEQFF.

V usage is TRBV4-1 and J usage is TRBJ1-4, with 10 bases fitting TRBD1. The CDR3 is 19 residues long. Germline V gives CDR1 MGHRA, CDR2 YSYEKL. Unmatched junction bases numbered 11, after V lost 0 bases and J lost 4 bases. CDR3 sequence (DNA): TGCGCCAGCAGCCAAGATCGAAGTACCGGACAGGGGGTTAATGAAAAACTGTTTTTT. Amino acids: CASSQDRSTGQGVNEKLFF.

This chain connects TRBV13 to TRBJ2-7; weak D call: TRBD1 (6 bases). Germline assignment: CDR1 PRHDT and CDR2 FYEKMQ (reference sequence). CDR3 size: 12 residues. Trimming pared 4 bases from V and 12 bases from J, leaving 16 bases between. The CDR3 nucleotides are TGTGCCAGCAGCTCTGGGACACCCGGTAGGTACTTC. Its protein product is CASSSGTPGRYF.

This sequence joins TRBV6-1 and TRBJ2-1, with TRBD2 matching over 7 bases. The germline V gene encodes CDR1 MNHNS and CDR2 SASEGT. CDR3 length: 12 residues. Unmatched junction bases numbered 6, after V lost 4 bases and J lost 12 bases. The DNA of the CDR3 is TGTGCCAGCAGTGCCCGGCCGGGGGGGCAGTTCTTC. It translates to CASSARPGGQFF.

CDR3 protein: CASSIKAADTANTEAFF. The DNA of the CDR3 is TGTGCCAGTAGTATTAAAGCGGCCGACACCGCGAACACTGAAGCTTTCTTT. The chain combines TRBV19 with TRBJ1-1; D gene uncertain. With 3 bases removed from V and 1 base from J, the gap between germline ends came to 18 bases. The CDR3 consists of 17 residues. CDR1 is LNHDA and CDR2 is SQIVND in the germline V gene (reference sequence). Complete variable domain (other parts from reference TRBV19 and TRBJ1-1): DGGITQSPKYLFRKEGQNVTLSCEQNLNHDAMYWYRQDPGQGLRLIYYSQIVNDFQKGDIAEGYSVSREKKESFPLTVTSAQKNPTAFYLCASSIKAADTANTEAFFGQGTRLTVV.

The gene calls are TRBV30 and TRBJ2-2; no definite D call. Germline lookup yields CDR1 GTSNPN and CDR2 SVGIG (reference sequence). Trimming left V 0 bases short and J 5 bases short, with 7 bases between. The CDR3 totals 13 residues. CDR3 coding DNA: TGTGCCTGGAGTGTGAAGCCTACCGGGGAGCTGTTTTTT. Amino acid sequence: CAWSVKPTGELFF.

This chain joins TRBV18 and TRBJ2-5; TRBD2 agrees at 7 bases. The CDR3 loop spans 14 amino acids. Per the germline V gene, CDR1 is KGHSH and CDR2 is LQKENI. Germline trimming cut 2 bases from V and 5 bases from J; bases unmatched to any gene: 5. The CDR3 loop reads CASSPGTTQETQYF. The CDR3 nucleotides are TGTGCCAGCTCACCAGGGACTACCCAGGAGACCCAGTACTTC.

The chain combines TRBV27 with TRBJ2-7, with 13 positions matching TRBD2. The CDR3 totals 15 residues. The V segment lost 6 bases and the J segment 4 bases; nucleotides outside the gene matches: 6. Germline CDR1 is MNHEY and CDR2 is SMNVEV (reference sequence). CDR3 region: CASRPGTSGMYEQYF. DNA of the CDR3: TGTGCCAGCAGACCCGGGACTAGCGGGATGTACGAGCAGTACTTC.

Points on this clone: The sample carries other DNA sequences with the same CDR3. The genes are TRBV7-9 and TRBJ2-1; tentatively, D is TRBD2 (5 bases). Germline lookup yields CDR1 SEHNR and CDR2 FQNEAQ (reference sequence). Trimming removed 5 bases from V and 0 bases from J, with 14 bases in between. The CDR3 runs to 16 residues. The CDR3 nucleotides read TGTGCCAGCAGCCCCCCCGGAGGAAGCTCCTACAATGAGCAGTTCTTC. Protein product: CASSPPGGSSYNEQFF.

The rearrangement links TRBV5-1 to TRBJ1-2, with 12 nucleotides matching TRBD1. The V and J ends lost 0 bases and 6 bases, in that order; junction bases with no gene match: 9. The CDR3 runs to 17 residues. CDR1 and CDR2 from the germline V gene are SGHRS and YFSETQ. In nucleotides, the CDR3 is TGCGCCAGCAGCTTGGCCTTTCGGGGACAGGGGGCGAATGGCTACACCTTC. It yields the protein CASSLAFRGQGANGYTF.

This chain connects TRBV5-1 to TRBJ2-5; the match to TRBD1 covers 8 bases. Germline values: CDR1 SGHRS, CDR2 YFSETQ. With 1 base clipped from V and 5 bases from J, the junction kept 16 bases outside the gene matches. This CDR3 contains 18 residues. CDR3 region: CASSLIPGGPRQMETQYF. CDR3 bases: TGCGCCAGCAGCTTGATCCCAGGGGGCCCTAGACAAATGGAGACCCAGTACTTC.

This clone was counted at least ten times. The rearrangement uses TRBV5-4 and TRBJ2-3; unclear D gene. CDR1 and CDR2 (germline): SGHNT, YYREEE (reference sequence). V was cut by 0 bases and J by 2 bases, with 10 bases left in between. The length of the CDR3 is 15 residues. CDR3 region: CASSLGSGNTDTQYF. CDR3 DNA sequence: TGTGCCAGCAGCTTGGGTAGTGGGAACACAGATACGCAGTATTTT.